The present TCR beta chain was sequenced within a study of neoadjuvant anti-PD-1 for oral cavity cancer. Overall study context: Non-progressing patients received a fourth nivolumab dose near day 43, then surgery on days 50-56.

Germline CDR1 is LGHNA and CDR2 is YNFKEQ. The CDR3 contains 15 residues. V was trimmed by 5 bases and J by 1 base, leaving 9 bases between them. Here immunoSEQ multiplex PCR was the method, and the copy in TCRdb shows in-frame clones only, minus some. Among around 13,000 clones, approximately 63% were seen once, and the ten largest hold around 2.2%. This specimen was PBMCs, taken before nivolumab (anti-PD-1) treatment. This TCR was sampled from a person aged 35-80 years with oral cavity squamous cell carcinoma. This sequence joins TRBV4-2 and TRBJ2-6; no clear D. This CDR3 is CASSAQSSGANVLTF. The CDR3, as DNA: TGTGCCAGCAGCGCACAAAGTTCTGGGGCCAACGTCCTGACTTTC.